The 9 T cell receptor beta chains below come from one sample, sequenced in a study of T cell responses to AZD1222 COVID-19 vaccine (dated by TCRdb to the early 2020s). The library came from the immunoSEQ multiplex PCR assay. What TCRdb holds here is the immuneACCESS table cut down to in-frame rearrangements. Part of the clones is not present; checked against another copy, under half of the missing clones reflect an unresolved V gene, and the others are unexplained. In all, the sample holds some 170,000 clones, and approximately 91% of those were seen once. In total, the top ten clones hold 1.5% to 2% of the sample. The time point tag for this specimen amounts to: baseline before first vaccination. The input for sequencing was peripheral blood, taken on day 0 of AZD1222 vaccination. The receptors were gathered from an adult in good health.

The chain is built from TRBV30 and TRBJ1-1; possible D gene TRBD1, 6 bases. The CDR3 runs to 14 residues. Between the trimmed V and J ends, which lost 0 bases and 2 bases, there was a span of 10 bases. Germline loops: CDR1 GTSNPN, CDR2 SVGIG (reference sequence). Written as DNA, the CDR3 is TGTGCCTGGAGTGTACAGGGAGGAAACACTGAAGCTTTCTTT. Translation: CAWSVQGGNTEAFF.

With respect to this clone: The same CDR3 also results from other DNA sequences found in this sample. V is TRBV30 and J is TRBJ1-5; no firm D call. V was pared by 1 base and J by 0 bases, with 4 bases between. Germline V gives CDR1 GTSNPN, CDR2 SVGIG (reference sequence). CDR3 length: 13 amino acids. This CDR3 reads CAWSDGSNQPQHF. The CDR3 region has the DNA TGTGCCTGGAGTGACGGTAGCAATCAGCCCCAGCATTTT.

This clone has a handful of counts. The chain joins TRBV19 to TRBJ1-3, with a possible D match to TRBD1 (6 bases). V dropped 8 bases and J dropped 0 bases, with 14 bases sitting between them. CDR1 is LNHDA and CDR2 is SQIVND in the germline V gene (reference sequence). There are 15 residues in the CDR3. CDR3 residues: CASRPGHPSGNTIYF. The CDR3 nucleotides are TGTGCCAGTCGCCCGGGACACCCCTCTGGAAACACCATATATTTT.

This chain links TRBV5-1 with TRBJ1-5, with 10 positions matching TRBD1. The CDR3 is 15 amino acids. The germline V gene encodes CDR1 SGHRS and CDR2 YFSETQ. V was clipped by 4 bases and J by 2 bases; unmatched bases: 3. CDR3 DNA: TGCGCCAGCAGCGGCGGGACAGGGGGCAATCAGCCCCAGCATTTT. Its protein is CASSGGTGGNQPQHF.

The genes are TRBV19 and TRBJ1-2, with unresolved D. CDR1 is LNHDA, CDR2 SQIVND, per germline (reference sequence). There are 12 residues in the CDR3. The V and J ends lost 1 base and 8 bases respectively, with 8 bases between them. The CDR3 sequence: CASSIAAGGYTF. The CDR3 nucleotides read TGTGCCAGTAGTATAGCCGCCGGGGGCTACACCTTC.

This clone has only a few counts. This chain links TRBV27 with TRBJ2-7; D is possibly TRBD1 (6 bases). V was trimmed by 3 bases and J by 2 bases, leaving 11 bases between them. CDR1 is MNHEY, CDR2 SMNVEV, per germline (reference sequence). This CDR3 has 14 residues. The CDR3: CASSLGRGAYEQYF. The CDR3 DNA reads TGTGCCAGCAGTTTGGGCAGGGGTGCCTACGAGCAGTACTTC.

This chain joins TRBV13 and TRBJ2-1; D gene ambiguous. Germline assignment: CDR1 PRHDT and CDR2 FYEKMQ (reference sequence). The V end lost 4 bases, the J end lost 8 bases, and 24 bases lay between the germline ends. The CDR3 has 17 residues. CDR3 sequence reads: CASSSAFPRTLGHEQFF. In DNA form, the CDR3 reads TGTGCCAGCAGCTCCGCCTTTCCCCGGACCTTAGGGCATGAGCAGTTCTTC.

The rearrangement uses TRBV18 and TRBJ1-2; no definite D call. The CDR3 sequence is 16 residues long. Trimming shortened V by 2 bases and J by 7 bases, and 20 bases separated the two germline ends. Germline V gene lookup returns CDR1 KGHSH and CDR2 LQKENI. DNA of the CDR3: TGTGCCAGCTCACCAGGCGCAGACCCGGTCTCGAGTGGCTACACCTTC. It is translated as CASSPGADPVSSGYTF. Variable domain in full (rest from reference TRBV18 and TRBJ1-2): NAGVMQNPRHLVRRRGQEARLRCSPMKGHSHVYWYRQLPEEGLKFMVYLQKENIIDESGMPKERFSAEFPKEGPSILRIQQVVRGDSAAYFCASSPGADPVSSGYTFGSGTRLTVV.

J is TRBJ1-3 and V is TRBV19, with 7 bases that match TRBD1. Germline assignment: CDR1 LNHDA and CDR2 SQIVND (reference sequence). J was trimmed by 8 bases and V by 5 bases; bases with no gene match: 12. This CDR3 has 15 amino acids. In DNA, the CDR3 is TGTGCCAGTAGTGCCCGGGACAGCCTTGGTTACACCATATATTTT. The encoded protein is CASSARDSLGYTIYF.